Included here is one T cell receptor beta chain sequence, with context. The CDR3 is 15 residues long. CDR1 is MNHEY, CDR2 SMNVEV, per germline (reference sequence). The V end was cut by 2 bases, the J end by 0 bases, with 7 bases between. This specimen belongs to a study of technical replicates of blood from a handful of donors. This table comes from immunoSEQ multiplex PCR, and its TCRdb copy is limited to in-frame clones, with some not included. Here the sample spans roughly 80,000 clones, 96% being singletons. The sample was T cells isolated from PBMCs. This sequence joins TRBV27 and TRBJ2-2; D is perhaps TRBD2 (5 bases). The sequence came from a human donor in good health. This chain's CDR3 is CASSLKGANTGELFF. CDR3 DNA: TGTGCCAGCAGTTTAAAGGGAGCGAACACCGGGGAGCTGTTTTTT.